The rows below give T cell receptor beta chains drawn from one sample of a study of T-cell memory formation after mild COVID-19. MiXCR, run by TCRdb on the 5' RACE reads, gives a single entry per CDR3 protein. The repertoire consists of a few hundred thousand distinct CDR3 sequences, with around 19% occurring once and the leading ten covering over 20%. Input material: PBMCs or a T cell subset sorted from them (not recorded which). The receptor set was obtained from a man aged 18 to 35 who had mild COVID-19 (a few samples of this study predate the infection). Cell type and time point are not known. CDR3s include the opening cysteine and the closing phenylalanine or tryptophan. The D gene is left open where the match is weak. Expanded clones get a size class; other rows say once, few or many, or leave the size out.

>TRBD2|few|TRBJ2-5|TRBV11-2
CASSLVLAGAYQETQYF
TGTGCCAGCAGCTTAGTACTAGCGGGGGCCTACCAAGAGACCCAGTACTTC
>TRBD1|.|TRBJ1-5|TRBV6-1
CASRDGQVEGQPQHF
TGTGCCAGCAGGGACGGACAGGTCGAGGGACAGCCCCAGCATTTT
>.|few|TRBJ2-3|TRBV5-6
CASSFAIIPDTQYF
TGTGCCAGCAGCTTTGCTATAATCCCAGATACGCAGTATTTT
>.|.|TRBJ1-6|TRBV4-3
CASSQEPILKRGPYNSPLHF
TGCGCCAGCAGCCAGGAACCGATACTCAAAAGAGGACCCTATAATTCACCCCTCCACTTT
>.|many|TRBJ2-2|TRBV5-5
CASSLSGNTGELFF
TGTGCCAGCAGCTTGTCGGGGAACACCGGGGAGCTGTTTTTT
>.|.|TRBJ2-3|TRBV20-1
CSARDPTGTDTQYF
TGCAGTGCTAGAGATCCCACTGGCACAGATACGCAGTATTTT
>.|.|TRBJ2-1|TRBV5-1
CASSEDVYNEQFF
TGCGCCAGCAGCGAGGACGTCTACAATGAGCAGTTCTTC
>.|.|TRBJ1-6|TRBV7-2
CASSLQGLNSPLHF
TGTGCCAGCAGCCTACAGGGCCTTAATTCACCCCTCCACTTT
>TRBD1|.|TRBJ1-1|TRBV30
CALQGGLNTEAFF
TGTGCCTTACAAGGGGGCCTGAACACTGAAGCTTTCTTT
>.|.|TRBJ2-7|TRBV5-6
CASSFGQLGEQYF
TGTGCCAGCAGCTTTGGCCAGTTAGGCGAGCAGTACTTC
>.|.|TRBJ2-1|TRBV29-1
CSAQRPTYNEQFF
TGCAGCGCCCAGAGACCGACCTACAATGAGCAGTTCTTC
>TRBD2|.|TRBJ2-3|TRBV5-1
CASSPGRAGGANTDTQYF
TGCGCCAGCAGCCCAGGGCGAGCGGGGGGCGCGAACACAGATACGCAGTATTTT
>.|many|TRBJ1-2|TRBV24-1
CATSDSDRPNYGYTF
TGTGCCACCAGTGATTCGGACAGACCTAACTATGGCTACACCTTC
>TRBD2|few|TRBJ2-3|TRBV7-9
CASSSGTRAEATQYF
TGTGCCAGCAGCTCCGGGACTAGAGCGGAGGCTACGCAGTATTTT
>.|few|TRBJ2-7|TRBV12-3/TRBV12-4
CASSLGPSGSYEQYF
TGTGCCAGCAGTTTGGGGCCTTCCGGCTCCTACGAGCAGTACTTC
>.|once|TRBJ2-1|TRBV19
CASRTNYNEQFF
TGTGCCAGTAGGACCAACTACAATGAGCAGTTCTTC
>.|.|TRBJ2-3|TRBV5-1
CASSLAPGGSDTQYF
TGCGCCAGCAGCTTGGCTCCTGGTGGGTCGGATACGCAGTATTTT
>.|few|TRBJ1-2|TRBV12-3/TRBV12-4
CASSSYPVGYTF
TGTGCCAGCAGTTCCTACCCGGTTGGCTACACCTTC
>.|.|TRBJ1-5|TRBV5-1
CASSLGRRGDQPQHF
TGCGCCAGCAGCTTGGGTCGGCGGGGGGACCAGCCCCAGCATTTT
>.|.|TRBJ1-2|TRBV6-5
CASSYADSRGANYGYTF
TGTGCCAGCAGTTACGCCGATTCCCGAGGGGCTAACTATGGCTACACCTTC
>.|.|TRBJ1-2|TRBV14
CASSQDVGSNYGYTF
TGTGCCAGCAGCCAAGACGTAGGGAGTAACTATGGCTACACCTTC
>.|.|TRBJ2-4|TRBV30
CAWSGRGPAVQYF
TGTGCCTGGAGTGGGCGGGGGCCCGCGGTTCAGTACTTC
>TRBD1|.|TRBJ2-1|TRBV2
CASSVGDRGKYEQFF
TGTGCCAGCAGTGTTGGGGACAGAGGGAAATATGAGCAGTTCTTC
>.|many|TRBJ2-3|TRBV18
CASAISGRSDTQYF
TGTGCCAGCGCAATAAGCGGCCGCTCGGATACGCAGTATTTT
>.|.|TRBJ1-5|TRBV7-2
CASSPGHAGQHF
TGTGCCAGCAGCCCCGGACACGCAGGCCAGCATTTT
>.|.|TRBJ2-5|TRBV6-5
CASRPGVGWETQYF
TGTGCCAGCAGACCCGGAGTGGGGTGGGAGACCCAGTACTTC
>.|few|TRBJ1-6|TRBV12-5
CAELPGLGSYNSPLHF
TGTGCGGAGCTCCCGGGGTTGGGATCCTATAATTCACCCCTCCACTTT
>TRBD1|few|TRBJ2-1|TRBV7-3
CASRLTGGNNEQFF
TGTGCCAGCAGGTTAACAGGGGGTAACAATGAGCAGTTCTTC
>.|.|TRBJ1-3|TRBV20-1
CSANRLSGNTIYF
TGCAGTGCTAACAGGCTCTCTGGAAACACCATATATTTT
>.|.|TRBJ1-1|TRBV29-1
CSVDREVTEAFF
TGCAGCGTTGATAGGGAGGTCACTGAAGCTTTCTTT
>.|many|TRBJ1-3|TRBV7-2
CASSLGTGSGNTIYF
TGTGCCAGCAGCTTAGGGACGGGCTCTGGAAACACCATATATTTT
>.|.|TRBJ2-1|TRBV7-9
CASSLLGHRVPEQFF
TGTGCCAGCAGCTTACTCGGTCACAGGGTTCCTGAGCAGTTCTTC
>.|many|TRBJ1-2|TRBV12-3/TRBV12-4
CASSRTFDHYGYTF
TGTGCCAGCAGTCGGACTTTCGACCACTATGGCTACACCTTC
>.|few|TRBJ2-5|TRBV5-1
CASSLETLQETQYF
TGCGCCAGCAGCTTGGAGACACTACAAGAGACCCAGTACTTC
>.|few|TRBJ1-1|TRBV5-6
CASSKTIFEAFF
TGTGCCAGCAGCAAAACTATATTTGAAGCTTTCTTT
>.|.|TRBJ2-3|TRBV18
CASSPPGSARVDTQYF
TGTGCCAGCTCACCACCCGGATCCGCAAGGGTAGATACGCAGTATTTT
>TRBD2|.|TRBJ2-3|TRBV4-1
CASSPTTPGLGADTQYF
TGCGCCAGCAGCCCCACTACCCCGGGACTAGGAGCAGATACGCAGTATTTT
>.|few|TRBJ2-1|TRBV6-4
CASRTMGASNEQFF
TGTGCCAGCAGAACCATGGGGGCTAGCAATGAGCAGTTCTTC
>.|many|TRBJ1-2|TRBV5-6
CASSPTVGGYTF
TGTGCCAGCAGCCCTACTGTGGGTGGCTACACCTTC
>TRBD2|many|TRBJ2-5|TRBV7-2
CASGRGTSVETQYF
TGTGCCAGCGGCCGCGGGACTAGCGTGGAGACCCAGTACTTC
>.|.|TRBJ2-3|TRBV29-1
CSVARGSGTDTQYF
TGCAGCGTTGCACGGGGATCCGGTACAGATACGCAGTATTTT
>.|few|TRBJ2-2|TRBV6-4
CASKAGNTGELFF
TGTGCCAGCAAAGCGGGGAACACCGGGGAGCTGTTTTTT
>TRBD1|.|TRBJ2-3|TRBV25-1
CASRAGTGGGGDTQYF
TGTGCCAGCAGAGCCGGGACAGGTGGTGGAGGGGATACGCAGTATTTT
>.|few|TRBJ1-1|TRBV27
CASGGADTEAFF
TGTGCCAGCGGGGGCGCCGACACTGAAGCTTTCTTT
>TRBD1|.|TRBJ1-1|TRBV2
CASSADREDTEAFF
TGTGCCAGCAGCGCAGACAGGGAGGACACTGAAGCTTTCTTT
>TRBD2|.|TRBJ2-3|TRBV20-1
CSARTSGGATDTQYF
TGCAGTGCCCGTACTAGCGGGGGGGCCACAGATACGCAGTATTTT
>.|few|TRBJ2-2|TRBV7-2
CASSPHSILNTGELFF
TGTGCCAGCAGCCCCCACTCGATACTGAACACCGGGGAGCTGTTTTTT
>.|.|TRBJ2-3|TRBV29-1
CSVGDKADTQYF
TGCAGCGTTGGGGACAAGGCAGATACGCAGTATTTT